These 16 T cell receptor beta chains share one sample of origin, sequenced in a study of CD8 T cells in ankylosing spondylitis. TCRdb re-called the 5' RACE reads with MiXCR, one entry per CDR3 protein. Here the sample spans more than 200,000 distinct CDR3 sequences, about 24% being singletons. Sequenced input: blood, either unsorted or a sorted T cell fraction (not recorded which). These receptor sequences come from a male donor with ankylosing spondylitis or in good health (not recorded which).

This clonotype was seen many times. This chain uses TRBV7-2 with TRBJ2-1; perhaps TRBD2 as D (6 bases). V was cut by 4 bases and J by 12 bases, with 13 bases left in between. CDR3 length: 12 residues. Germline CDR1 is SGHTA and CDR2 is FQGNSA. The CDR3 spells CASSSTSGRQFF. The DNA of the CDR3 is TGTGCCAGCAGCTCGACTAGTGGGAGGCAGTTCTTC.

This clonotype was counted only a few times. The chain couples TRBV20-1 to TRBJ1-5; 9 bases map to TRBD1. This CDR3 region has 14 residues. Trimming removed 2 bases from V and 4 bases from J; junction bases left unmatched: 3. The V gene's germline CDR1 is DFQATT and CDR2 SNEGSKA (reference sequence). The CDR3 here is CSARFGTGNQPQHF. CDR3 nucleotide sequence: TGCAGTGCTAGATTTGGGACAGGGAATCAGCCCCAGCATTTT.

The J gene is TRBJ2-3, the V gene TRBV10-3; D remains unclear. Trimming stripped 4 bases from V and 5 bases from J, with 4 bases between. This CDR3 is built from 11 residues. Germline lookup yields CDR1 ENHRY and CDR2 SYGVKD. The CDR3 protein is CAISGVDTQYF. The CDR3 DNA sequence: TGTGCCATCAGTGGGGTAGATACGCAGTATTTT.

This clonotype was seen ten or more times. This rearrangement joins TRBV4-2 to TRBJ2-1, with 13 bases fitting TRBD2. Unmatched junction bases numbered 4, after V lost 1 base and J lost 4 bases. The CDR3 has 17 residues. Germline assignment: CDR1 LGHNA and CDR2 YNFKEQ. Written as DNA, the CDR3 is TGTGCCAGCAGCCAAGGGGCACTAGCGGGGGGGTACAATGAGCAGTTCTTC. It encodes CASSQGALAGGYNEQFF.

This clonotype was found many times. This chain uses TRBV6-1 with TRBJ2-5, with D possibly being TRBD1 or TRBD2 (5 bases each). V dropped 4 bases and J dropped 1 base, with 10 bases sitting between them. The germline CDR1 and CDR2 sequences are MNHNS and SASEGT. This CDR3 has 14 amino acids. The CDR3 here is CASSGGRIQETQYF. The CDR3 region has the DNA TGTGCCAGCAGTGGGGGACGGATCCAAGAGACCCAGTACTTC.

This clonotype was seen at least ten times. This chain links TRBV12-3 or TRBV12-4 with TRBJ1-3; no definite D call. This CDR3 has 16 residues. Trimming removed 6 bases from V and 0 bases from J, with 15 bases in between. CDR3 residues: CASSPIGWNSGNTIYF. CDR3 nucleotides: TGTGCCAGCAGCCCCATCGGGTGGAACTCTGGAAACACCATATATTTT.

This clonotype has a handful of counts. J is TRBJ1-2 and V is TRBV12-3 or TRBV12-4, with 8 bases fitting TRBD1. V dropped 5 bases and J dropped 4; count of bases not matched to a gene: 6. CDR3 length equals 14 residues. The CDR3 DNA reads TGTGCCAGCAGTCCGACAGGGGCTGTCTATGGCTACACCTTC. Protein product: CASSPTGAVYGYTF.

The chain carries TRBV20-1 and TRBJ2-7; D unclear. Trimming stripped 0 bases from V and 0 bases from J, with 12 bases between. This CDR3 spans 15 amino acids. Per the germline V gene, CDR1 is DFQATT and CDR2 is SNEGSKA (reference sequence). CDR3 nucleotides: TGCAGTGCTAGAGATCTACAGTCAAGCTCCTACGAGCAGTACTTC. It encodes CSARDLQSSSYEQYF.

The chain couples TRBV28 to TRBJ2-5, with 11 bases lining up with TRBD1. After removal of 4 bases from V and 4 bases from J, the junction contained 11 bases not matched to a gene. From germline, CDR1 is MDHEN and CDR2 SYDVKM. This CDR3 spans 17 amino acids. The DNA for the CDR3 is TGTGCCAGCAGTTCGTCCGGGACAGGGGGTGTAGGAGAGACCCAGTACTTC. Encoded protein: CASSSSGTGGVGETQYF.

J is TRBJ2-4 and V is TRBV20-1; D remains ambiguous. The CDR3 loop spans 12 amino acids. The V end was cut by 4 bases, the J end by 6 bases, with 10 bases between. CDR1 DFQATT and CDR2 SNEGSKA come from the germline V gene (reference sequence). The DNA of the CDR3 is TGCAGTGCTACCCCCGCCGGAAACATTCAGTACTTC. It translates to CSATPAGNIQYF.

The sample holds many counts of this clonotype. V and J are TRBV4-1 and TRBJ1-3; D possibly corresponds to TRBD1 (5 bases). CDR3 size: 17 residues. Germline V CDR1 and CDR2: MGHRA, YSYEKL. Trimming removed 1 base from V and 0 bases from J, with 13 bases in between. This CDR3 is CASSQGAGKTSGNTIYF. CDR3 nucleotide sequence: TGCGCCAGCAGCCAAGGGGCAGGGAAGACCTCTGGAAACACCATATATTTT.

The V gene is TRBV12-3 or TRBV12-4, the J gene TRBJ2-4; 7 bases fit TRBD1. The CDR3 is made up of 14 amino acids. The V gene end was trimmed by 6 bases and the J gene end by 9 bases; junction bases not matched to a gene: 11. Here the CDR3 reads CASSLEAGGPIQYF. Written as DNA, the CDR3 is TGTGCCAGCAGCCTAGAGGCAGGGGGACCCATTCAGTACTTC.

The rearrangement joins TRBV20-1 to TRBJ2-3; D unclear. CDR1 and CDR2 (germline): DFQATT, SNEGSKA (reference sequence). Trimming pared 1 base from V and 0 bases from J, leaving 11 bases between. The CDR3 consists of 15 residues. CDR3 DNA: TGCAGTGCTAGAGGGTTGTCCTCTAGCACAGATACGCAGTATTTT. This sequence encodes CSARGLSSSTDTQYF.

V is TRBV28 and J is TRBJ2-7; TRBD1 agrees at 9 bases. The CDR3 covers 15 residues. Trimming at V came to 7 bases and at J to 7 bases, leaving 14 bases not matched to a gene. Germline CDR1 is MDHEN and CDR2 is SYDVKM. The DNA for the CDR3 is TGTGCCAGCACTACGACCGGGACAGGGCTTGGGGAGCAGTACTTC. Residues: CASTTTGTGLGEQYF.

The rearrangement joins TRBV4-2 to TRBJ1-1, with D possibly matching TRBD1 (6 bases). The CDR3 contains 14 residues. Trimming stripped 4 bases from V and 0 bases from J, with 9 bases between. Germline CDR1 reads LGHNA; CDR2 reads YNFKEQ. The CDR3 sequence: CASSLRDMNTEAFF. In nucleotides, the CDR3 is TGTGCCAGCAGCCTGAGGGACATGAACACTGAAGCTTTCTTT.

The V call is TRBV19, the J call TRBJ1-6; no definite D call. Germline CDR1 is LNHDA and CDR2 is SQIVND (reference sequence). The germline V and J ends were trimmed by 4 bases and 9 bases, with 13 bases remaining between them. The CDR3 has 14 amino acids. CDR3 sequence reads: CASSTPGVGSPLHF. The CDR3 DNA sequence: TGTGCCAGTAGTACCCCCGGGGTCGGTTCACCCCTCCACTTT. The variable domain in full, with the rest retrieved from reference TRBV19 and TRBJ1-6, is DGGITQSPKYLFRKEGQNVTLSCEQNLNHDAMYWYRQDPGQGLRLIYYSQIVNDFQKGDIAEGYSVSREKKESFPLTVTSAQKNPTAFYLCASSTPGVGSPLHFGNGTRLTVT.